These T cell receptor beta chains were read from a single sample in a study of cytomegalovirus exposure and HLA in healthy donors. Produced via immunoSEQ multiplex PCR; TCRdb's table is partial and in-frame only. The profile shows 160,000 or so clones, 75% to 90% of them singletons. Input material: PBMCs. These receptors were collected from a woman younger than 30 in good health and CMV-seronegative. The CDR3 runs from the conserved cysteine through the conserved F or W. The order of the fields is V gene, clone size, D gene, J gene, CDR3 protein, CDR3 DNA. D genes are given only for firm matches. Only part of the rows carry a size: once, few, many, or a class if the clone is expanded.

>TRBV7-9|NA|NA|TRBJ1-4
CASSTTKGKLFF
TGTGCCAGCAGCACTACAAAGGGGAAACTGTTTTTT
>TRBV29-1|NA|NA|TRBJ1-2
CSVEGRGKGYGYTF
TGCAGCGTTGAAGGCCGGGGGAAAGGCTATGGCTACACCTTC
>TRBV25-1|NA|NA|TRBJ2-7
CASSPAGTYEQYF
TGTGCCAGCAGTCCGGCGGGAACCTACGAGCAGTACTTC
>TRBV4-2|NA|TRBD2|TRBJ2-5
CASSQDTGGRKTQYF
TGTGCCAGCAGCCAAGACACGGGGGGGCGGAAGACCCAGTACTTC
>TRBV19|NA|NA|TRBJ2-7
CASSTSLDSSYEQYF
TGTGCCAGTAGTACAAGCTTAGACAGCTCCTACGAGCAGTACTTC
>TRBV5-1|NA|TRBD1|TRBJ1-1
CASSSGTGRITEAFF
TGCGCCAGCAGCTCCGGGACAGGGAGGATAACTGAAGCTTTCTTT
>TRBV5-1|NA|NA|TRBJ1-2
CASSLLSGPTNYGYTF
TGCGCCAGCAGCTTGTTGTCAGGGCCTACTAACTATGGCTACACCTTC
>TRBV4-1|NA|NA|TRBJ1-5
CASSQDQAAFYSNQPQHF
TGCGCCAGCAGCCAAGATCAGGCTGCATTTTATAGCAATCAGCCCCAGCATTTT
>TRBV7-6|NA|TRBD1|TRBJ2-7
CASGTGDYEQYF
TGTGCCAGCGGTACAGGGGACTACGAGCAGTACTTC
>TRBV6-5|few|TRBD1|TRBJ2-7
CASSYSSTGVVYEQYF
TGTGCCAGCAGTTACTCGTCGACAGGGGTCGTATACGAGCAGTACTTC
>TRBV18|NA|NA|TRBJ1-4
CASSPLSLRQPTGTNEKLFF
TGTGCCAGCTCACCCCTCTCCCTTCGACAGCCTACAGGAACTAATGAAAAACTGTTTTTT
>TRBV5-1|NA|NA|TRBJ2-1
CASSLQGPSYNEQFF
TGCGCCAGCAGCTTGCAGGGGCCTTCCTACAATGAGCAGTTCTTC
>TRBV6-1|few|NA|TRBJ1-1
CASRGGEALGSFF
TGTGCCAGCAGAGGGGGGGAGGCTCTCGGCTCTTTCTTT
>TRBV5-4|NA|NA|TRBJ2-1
CASSLGLSSYNEQFF
TGTGCCAGCAGCTTGGGACTGAGCTCCTACAATGAGCAGTTCTTC
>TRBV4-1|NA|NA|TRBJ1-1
CASSHAVTEAFF
TGCGCCAGCAGCCACGCGGTCACTGAAGCTTTCTTT
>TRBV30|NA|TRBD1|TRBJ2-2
CAWGTGTGEKPGELFF
TGTGCCTGGGGAACCGGGACAGGGGAGAAGCCCGGGGAGCTGTTTTTT
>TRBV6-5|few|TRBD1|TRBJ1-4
CASSYGDRGEKLFF
TGTGCCAGCAGTTACGGGGACAGGGGTGAAAAACTGTTTTTT
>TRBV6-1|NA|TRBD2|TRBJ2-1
CASSEASGGNKWIGNEQFF
TGTGCCAGCAGTGAAGCTAGCGGGGGCAATAAGTGGATCGGCAATGAGCAGTTCTTC
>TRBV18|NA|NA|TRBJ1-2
CASSPGANNYGYTF
TGTGCCAGCTCACCAGGGGCCAATAACTATGGCTACACCTTC